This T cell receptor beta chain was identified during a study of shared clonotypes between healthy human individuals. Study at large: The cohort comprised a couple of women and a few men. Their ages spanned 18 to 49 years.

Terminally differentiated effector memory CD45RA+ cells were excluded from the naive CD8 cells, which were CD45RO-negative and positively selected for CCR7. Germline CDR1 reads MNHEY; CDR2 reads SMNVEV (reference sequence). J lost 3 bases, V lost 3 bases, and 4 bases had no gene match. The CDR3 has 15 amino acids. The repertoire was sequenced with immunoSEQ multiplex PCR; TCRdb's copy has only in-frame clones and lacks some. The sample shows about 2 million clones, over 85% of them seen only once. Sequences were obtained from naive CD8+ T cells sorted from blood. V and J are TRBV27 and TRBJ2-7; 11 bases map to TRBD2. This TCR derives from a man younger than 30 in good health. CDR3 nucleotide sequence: TGTGCCAGCAGTTTTAGCGGGGGGGCCATCTACGAGCAGTACTTC. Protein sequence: CASSFSGGAIYEQYF.